Listed here is a single T cell receptor beta chain. The specificity of this receptor is unknown. Per-base qualities were not stored, and no clone one base away is much larger. In Seattle, one collaborating source enrolled patients while the infection was active and tracked those patients longitudinally over the course of disease. Whole blood was collected in K2EDTA tubes by collaborating institutions according to the institutions' own protocols. For TCRbeta analysis, collaborators shipped samples as frozen whole blood, isolated PBMCs, or DNA extracted from either of those sample types. TCRbeta CDR3 regions were amplified from genomic DNA using the immunoSEQ Assay, a bias-controlled multiplex PCR. Per the original workflow: The number of nucleated cells in each sample was estimated from the amplification of reference gene primers within the assay. To quantify the absolute abundance of each unique TCRbeta CDR3 rearrangement, sequence reads were collapsed and filtered. Productive Simpson clonality was computed per sample as the square root of Simpson's diversity index over productive rearrangements. The immuneACCESS repertoire file appears here via TCRdb, limited to in-frame rearrangements. These files lack a portion of the clones; in checked studies, under half of the deficit traces to unresolved V genes, and the cause of the others is not known. The DNA was the basis for D and trimming; V, J and clone size are from that table. Within this sample are about 200,000 clones, with about 85% of them counted one time only. The top ten clones comprise 0.8% to 0.95% of the sample.

This sample is drawn from a study of blood T cell repertoires in COVID-19 (dated by TCRdb to about 2020). Regarding the study in general: Samples covering the acute and convalescent phases of COVID-19 were provided by collaborators in the United States, Italy and Spain. The prospective study material was composed of cDNA or gDNA derived from T cells, B-cell-depleted T cells, or PBMCs. The dataset comprised deeply sampled blood TCRbeta repertoires from subjects exposed to, actively infected with, or recovered from COVID-19. The repertoires were released in a freely available public database intended as a resource for research on the immune response to SARS-CoV-2. Samples were obtained from the ongoing ImmuneRACE study (first 160 participants) and from approximately 1,200 subjects provided by 6 global collaborators. Sample metadata almost always included a de-identified subject ID, COVID-19 status, age in years and sex. Where HLA class I and class II types were available, the types were taken from metadata supplied by the sample provider, not from assay-based typing.

The paper's findings and limits, for the study overall: The quantity of clinical and demographic metadata differed by source and by participant and was supplied without curation.

According to the germline V gene (reference sequence), CDR1 reads SGHKS and CDR2 reads YYEKEE. Taken from cysteine to phenylalanine, the CDR3 has 14 residues. The sequence is cut down to CDR3 DNA, 42 bases in frame from base 1. The junction shows trimming of 4 bases on V and 4 bases on J, and the gene matches do not reach 3 bases of it. Sequenced sample: peripheral blood. The rearrangement joined TRBV5-5 to TRBJ2-2; 8 middle bases align to TRBD2. The sequence was obtained from a man in his fifties or sixties with COVID-19, enrolled during active disease. CDR3 protein: CASSGGGITGELFF. The DNA sequence reads TGTGCCAGCAGCGGCGGGGGGATCACCGGGGAGCTGTTTTTT.